This T cell receptor beta chain was sequenced during a study of T cell clones after liver transplantation. Turning to the study itself: Immunosuppression withdrawal was tried within 2 years after liver transplantation in this trial. The study's findings and limits: Graft donor-reactive T cells possibly entered the graft instead of undergoing deletion. Post-transplant time points were not standardized, so conclusions are preliminary.

CD3+CD4+ and CD3+CD8+ cells were FACS-sorted from thawed unstimulated PBMCs. The repertoire was sequenced with immunoSEQ multiplex PCR; TCRdb's copy has only in-frame clones and lacks some. Among roughly 60,000 clones, 70% to 80% were seen once, and the ten largest hold 2.5% to 3%. This clone was detected only a few times. Its antigen is not identified. The length of the CDR3 is 17 residues. V dropped 2 bases and J dropped 3 bases, with 20 bases sitting between them. The V gene is TRBV23-1, the J gene TRBJ2-7; tentative D call: TRBD2 (5 bases). TRBV23-1 is classed as an ORF, of uncertain function. Here the sequenced sample was CD4+ T cells from blood, taken at the approximately 16-month timepoint. The source of this sequence is a human patient who received a liver transplant. The graft donor may have contributed some T cells. CDR3 in DNA: TGCGCCAGCAGTCAAATCGTCCCTGGGGAGAGGAGCTACGAGCAGTACTTC. Translating it yields CASSQIVPGERSYEQYF.